The TCR beta chain described here comes from a study of CD8 T cells in ankylosing spondylitis. General study points: Peripheral blood held disease-linked clones only at relatively low frequency, and these were CD8+. Reported data indicate significant enrichment of disease-linked clones within matched ankylosing spondylitis synovial fluid. Ankylosing spondylitis blood seemed to carry a telltale TCR beta motif made of about 8 highly homologous variants.

Preparation of TCR beta libraries was done by quantitative 5'-RACE with molecular barcodes. TCRdb itself ran the 5' RACE reads through MiXCR, one entry per CDR3 protein. The sample carries 200,000 to 250,000 distinct CDR3 sequences, about a sixth recorded once. V dropped 4 bases and J dropped 4; count of bases not matched to a gene: 5. The CDR3 totals 15 residues. Germline V gene data show CDR1 as MNHEY and CDR2 as SMNVEV (reference sequence). This clonotype was found a few times. Antigen unknown. Sequenced sample: blood, either unsorted or a sorted T cell fraction (not recorded which). The rearrangement joins TRBV27 to TRBJ2-2, with TRBD1 matching over 8 bases. The sequence came from a male donor with ankylosing spondylitis. The CDR3 region has the DNA TGTGCCAGCAGTTACCAGGGGGCTTTCACCGGGGAGCTGTTTTTT. Its protein is CASSYQGAFTGELFF.